This T cell receptor (beta chain) was sequenced for a study of graft-versus-host responses after intestinal transplantation. Study-wide context: Every recipient underwent anti-thymocyte globulin induction, then tacrolimus and steroids for three to four years.

Study-wide points: Peak GvH clone levels in circulation were associated with early post-transplant HvG declines.

To note about this clone: Its antigen is currently unknown.

Only in-frame clones appear in the TCRdb table, and some are missing; sequencing was by immunoSEQ multiplex PCR. The sample holds around 110,000 clones, just over 90% seen once. The CDR3 extends over 15 amino acids. Germline V gene sequence: CDR1 WSHSY, CDR2 SAAADI. V lost 3 bases, J lost 4 bases, and 3 bases stayed unmatched. The V call is TRBV10-2, the J call TRBJ2-5; 12 positions match TRBD2. This sequence was found in a human donor who received an intestinal transplant. Source: unstimulated CD4+ T cells sorted from spleen or lymph node cells, taken before intestinal transplant. The CDR3 bases are TGCGCCAGCAGTGATAGGGGACTAGCGGGAGAGACCCAGTACTTC. Protein product: CASSDRGLAGETQYF.